This T cell receptor (beta chain) was identified in a study of radiation and T cells in renal cell carcinoma. The germline V gene encodes CDR1 MGHDK and CDR2 SYGVNS. The CDR3 is made up of 11 amino acids. Trimming removed 3 bases at V and 2 bases at J, with 2 bases between. Only in-frame clones appear in the TCRdb table, and some are missing; sequencing was by immunoSEQ multiplex PCR. Here the sample spans over 120,000 clones, about 88% being singletons. Documented time point: blood 4 weeks post-SBRT, at nephrectomy. As to treatment: 15 Gy SBRT to primary tumor, nephrectomy 4 weeks later. Nephrectomy followed 15 Gy stereotactic body radiation by 4 weeks. The patient's renal cell carcinoma had clear cell pathology. Study-level results: Baseline intratumoral clonotype presence is unknown without pretreatment biopsies.

Of note for this clone: The antigen is undetermined.

The material sequenced was blood, taken from a patient whose treatment included radiotherapy and nephrectomy. The chain recombines TRBV25-1 with TRBJ2-7, with unresolved D. The TCR sequence derives from a woman in her 50s with renal cell carcinoma. The CDR3 DNA is TGTGCCAGCAGTGACCCCTACGAGCAGTACTTC. Translated: CASSDPYEQYF.